This TCR beta chain was captured by sequencing in a study of T cells in Graves' hyperthyroidism and ophthalmopathy. Study conclusions and caveats: Separation of ophthalmopathy from stable hyperthyroidism was achieved by a 13 V-J model. Most thyroid clonotypes that were expanded above 0.001 also turned up in blood.

Amplified regions were TCR beta CDR3 sequences from RNA transcripts. The primer set for the first-round RT-PCR of the TCR CDR3 was HTBI. One entry per CDR3 protein results from TCRdb running MiXCR on the multiplex PCR reads. The repertoire has approximately 410,000 distinct CDR3 sequences, about 13% of them found once; the top ten carry 4% to 6.5%. This clonotype came up many times. Its target is not known. The length of the CDR3 is 13 residues. CDR1 is LNHNV, CDR2 YYDKDF, per germline (reference sequence). V lost 1 base and J lost 0, with 3 bases in between. Aged 18 to 65, the patients had hyperthyroidism that was newly diagnosed and had lasted under 2 months.

The receptor was derived from a woman between 18 and 29 years old with Graves' hyperthyroidism. The source material was blood. The chain carries TRBV15 and TRBJ1-1, with D unresolved. The CDR3 is CATSRALNTEAFF. The CDR3 DNA reads TGTGCCACCAGCAGAGCCCTGAACACTGAAGCTTTCTTT. Full variable domain (outside the CDR3, taken from reference TRBV15 and TRBJ1-1): DAMVIQNPRYQVTQFGKPVTLSCSQTLNHNVMYWYQQKSSQAPKLLFHYYDKDFNNEADTPDNFQSRRPNTSFCFLDIRSPGLGDTAMYLCATSRALNTEAFFGQGTRLTVV.